Presented here are 21 T cell receptor beta chains from one specimen sequenced in a study of Graves' ophthalmopathy and Graves' hyperthyroidism (dated by TCRdb to the late 2010s). The sequencer listed for this sample is Illumina HiSeq 2000. For repertoire sequencing, TCR beta CDR3 regions were amplified from RNA transcripts. The first round of RT-PCR was done with HTBI primers and the Qiagen OneStep RT-PCR kit, and was followed by a second round of multiplex PCR, then size selection and purification. Using fastp trimming at Q25 and MiXCR clonotype assembly, TCRdb reanalyzed the public sequencing data and kept in-frame beta chains. Duplicate CDR3 protein sequences are folded into a single record with the most common DNA and genes. For this sample the table gives hundreds of thousands of distinct CDR3 sequences, of which roughly 40% were detected only once. Clones ranked in the top ten supply approximately 43% of the sample.

The sample comprised peripheral blood. The receptors here all came from an adult man with Graves' ophthalmopathy.

The CDR3 protein is CASSIKAGRQGNTIYF. CDR3 bases: TGTGCCAGTAGTATAAAGGCAGGTCGACAAGGAAACACCATATATTTT. The J gene is TRBJ1-3, the V gene TRBV19; D uncertain. CDR1 is LNHDA and CDR2 is SQIVND in the germline V gene (reference sequence). The V end was cut by 2 bases, the J end by 4 bases, with 15 bases between. The CDR3 sequence is 16 residues long.

Turning to this clonotype: The junction departs from the called germline gene at one end, perhaps through a read error. The chain has TRBV24-1 and TRBJ1-6; D not resolved. Per germline, CDR1 KGHDR and CDR2 SFDVKD. CDR3 length: 13 amino acids. CDR3 region: CASSLAKLSPLHF. The CDR3 DNA is TGTGCCAGCAGTCTCGCAAAGTTGTCACCCCTCCACTTT.

This clonotype was found a few times. A junction end diverges from the germline sequence, so it may reflect a read error. CDR3 region: CASSYSSAGDQPQHF. DNA of the CDR3: TGTGCCAGCAGTTACTCCTCGGCAGGGGATCAGCCCCAGCATTTT. The chain employs TRBV24-1 and TRBJ1-5, with a tentative D call TRBD1 (6 bases). The germline gives CDR1 KGHDR, CDR2 SFDVKD. The CDR3 runs to 15 residues.

This clonotype was seen only a few times. The chain is built from TRBV6-6 and TRBJ1-3; D might be TRBD1 (5 bases). The germline V gene encodes CDR1 MNHNY and CDR2 SVGAGI (reference sequence). The germline V and J ends were trimmed by 2 bases and 2 bases, with 7 bases remaining between them. The CDR3 has 14 residues. The CDR3 sequence: CASSYGGAGNTIYF. In nucleotides, the CDR3 is TGTGCCAGCAGTTACGGGGGGGCTGGAAACACCATATATTTT.

With respect to this clonotype: This clone may be a read error of a much larger clone one base away. This chain uses TRBV10-3 with TRBJ2-5; 8 bases fit TRBD1. Germline V gene sequence: CDR1 ENHRY, CDR2 SYGVKD. The CDR3 spans 13 residues. In DNA form, the CDR3 reads TGTGCCGTCAGTGCCACAGGGGGAGAGACCCAGTACTTC. Protein sequence: CAVSATGGETQYF.

The chain is built from TRBV15 and TRBJ1-2; D remains ambiguous. Germline V gene lookup returns CDR1 LNHNV and CDR2 YYDKDF (reference sequence). The CDR3 extends over 12 amino acids. V was pared by 3 bases and J by 12 bases, with 14 bases between. The CDR3 protein is CATSREHSGNTF. DNA of the CDR3: TGTGCCACCAGCAGGGAACACTCTGGAAACACCTTC.

This clonotype was counted at least ten times. The chain employs TRBV9 and TRBJ1-6, with a possible D match to TRBD1 (5 bases). There are 16 residues in the CDR3. Trimming took off 0 bases at V and 0 bases at J, with 7 bases between the two ends. Germline CDR1 and CDR2: SGDLS and YYNGEE. CDR3 sequence: CASSVGGSSYNSPLHF. Here the CDR3 DNA reads TGTGCCAGCAGCGTAGGGGGGAGCTCCTATAATTCACCCCTCCACTTT.

The rearrangement joins TRBV10-3 to TRBJ2-2; D tentatively reads TRBD1 or TRBD2 (5 bases each). The CDR3 consists of 15 residues. From germline, CDR1 is ENHRY and CDR2 SYGVKD. V lost 10 bases and J 3 bases, leaving 18 bases between the germline ends. In DNA, the CDR3 is TGTGCCAGCAGCTGGACATTGGGAGACACCGGGGAGCTGTTTTTT. Protein sequence: CASSWTLGDTGELFF.

This clonotype was seen at least ten times. The rearrangement links TRBV10-3 to TRBJ2-5; 9 bases align to TRBD2. The CDR3 runs 14 residues. After removal of 2 bases from V and 5 bases from J, the junction contained 3 bases not matched to a gene. The germline gives CDR1 ENHRY, CDR2 SYGVKD. Here the CDR3 reads CAISEKSGGETQYF. The CDR3 nucleotides are TGTGCCATCAGTGAGAAGAGCGGGGGGGAGACCCAGTACTTC.

This clonotype was found many times. The V and J genes are TRBV7-9 and TRBJ1-5; D gene ambiguous. This CDR3 spans 14 amino acids. Germline V gene sequence: CDR1 SEHNR, CDR2 FQNEAQ (reference sequence). V dropped 1 base and J dropped 5 bases, with 9 bases sitting between them. Here the CDR3 reads CASSLEGFDQPQHF. The CDR3 nucleotides are TGTGCCAGCAGCTTAGAAGGGTTTGATCAGCCCCAGCATTTT.

The V gene is TRBV29-1, the J gene TRBJ2-5; D may be TRBD1 or TRBD2 (5 bases each). Looked up from germline, CDR1 is SQVTM and CDR2 is ANQGSEA. Trimming took 4 bases from V and 3 from J, leaving 12 bases between them. The CDR3 runs 13 residues. CDR3 sequence (DNA): TGCAGCGTTGGTGAGGGGACCAAAGAGACCCAGTACTTC. Translating gives CSVGEGTKETQYF.

This clonotype has only a few counts. The V call is TRBV20-1, the J call TRBJ1-2, with 10 nucleotides matching TRBD1. Trimming took 6 bases from V and 4 from J; bases not matched to a gene: 8. Germline CDR1 is DFQATT and CDR2 is SNEGSKA (reference sequence). This CDR3 is built from 14 residues. CDR3 DNA sequence: TGCAGTGCCCCCCCCGGACAGGGGGGCTATGGCTACACCTTC. It translates to CSAPPGQGGYGYTF.

In this sample, this clonotype turned up many times. The chain recombines TRBV29-1 with TRBJ1-2; perhaps TRBD1 as D (5 bases). The germline CDR1 and CDR2 sequences are SQVTM and ANQGSEA. V lost 6 bases to trimming and J lost 4 bases, with 12 bases between them. The CDR3 length is 12 residues. This chain's CDR3 is CSVQGRIYGYTF. For the CDR3, the DNA is TGCAGCGTCCAGGGACGGATCTATGGCTACACCTTC.

V usage is TRBV25-1 and J usage is TRBJ1-1; 7 bases line up with TRBD1. CDR3 size: 14 residues. Germline CDR1 MGHDK, CDR2 SYGVNS. Unmatched junction bases numbered 4, after V lost 6 bases and J lost 0 bases. The CDR3 loop reads CASRLGQLNTEAFF. As DNA, the CDR3 is TGTGCCAGCAGATTGGGACAGCTGAACACTGAAGCTTTCTTT.

In this sample, this clonotype turned up many times. The chain links TRBV9 to TRBJ1-3; no clear D. The CDR3 is 14 amino acids. V lost 3 bases to trimming and J lost 0 bases, with 7 bases between them. Germline loops: CDR1 SGDLS, CDR2 YYNGEE. The CDR3 coding sequence is TGTGCCAGCAGCGCGGGGTACTCTGGAAACACCATATATTTT. This encodes CASSAGYSGNTIYF.

Here the CDR3 reads CASSPELAEETQYF. The CDR3 DNA reads as TGTGCCAGCTCCCCCGAACTAGCGGAAGAGACCCAGTACTTC. The rearrangement joins TRBV12-3 or TRBV12-4 to TRBJ2-5, with TRBD2 matching 8 bases. J gave up 3 bases and V 8 bases, and 8 bases lay outside the gene matches. CDR3 length: 14 amino acids.

This clonotype was picked up a small number of times. J is TRBJ1-2 and V is TRBV19, with 9 positions matching TRBD1. Germline-derived CDR1 and CDR2 are LNHDA and SQIVND (reference sequence). The J segment lost 0 bases and the V segment lost 4 bases, leaving 6 bases of the junction unmatched. The CDR3 spans 16 residues. CDR3 sequence reads: CASSRDRARTNYGYTF. CDR3 nucleotide sequence: TGTGCCAGTAGTAGGGACAGGGCTCGAACTAACTATGGCTACACCTTC.

The gene calls are TRBV29-1 and TRBJ1-2; TRBD1 agrees at 8 bases. This CDR3 is built from 14 residues. V lost 1 base, J lost 3 bases, and 4 bases stayed unmatched. The germline CDR1 and CDR2 sequences are SQVTM and ANQGSEA. The CDR3 reads CSVEAWGQDYGYTF. CDR3 sequence (DNA): TGCAGCGTTGAAGCATGGGGACAGGACTATGGCTACACCTTC.

The chain carries TRBV19 and TRBJ1-6, with 8 bases fitting TRBD1. Germline V gene lookup returns CDR1 LNHDA and CDR2 SQIVND (reference sequence). The length of the CDR3 is 16 residues. Trimming cost V 5 bases and J 7 bases; bases outside gene matches: 10. The CDR3: CASSSNLRGLNSPLHF. Written as DNA, the CDR3 is TGTGCCAGTAGTTCCAACCTCAGGGGGCTGAATTCACCCCTCCACTTT.

About this clonotype: One end of the junction does not line up with germline, which may come from a read error. The V gene is TRBV10-3, the J gene TRBJ1-1; 8 bases match TRBD1. CDR1 is ENHRY and CDR2 is SYGVKD in the germline V gene. CDR3 length: 16 residues. As DNA, the CDR3 is TGTGCCAGCAGACCTCGGACAGGGTCATCGAACACTGAAACTTTCTTT. Protein sequence: CASRPRTGSSNTETFF.

This clonotype was seen ten or more times. Mismatch with germline at one junction end may stem from a read error. The gene calls are TRBV10-3 and TRBJ1-1; D is unresolved. Per the germline V gene, CDR1 is ENHRY and CDR2 is SYGVKD. The CDR3 consists of 12 residues. DNA for the CDR3: TGTGCCAGCAGTTCCCCGAACACTGAAGCTTTCTTT. Translation: CASSSPNTEAFF.